The T cell receptor beta chain under discussion was sequenced for a study of blood T cells in healthy people across ages. V lost 1 base and J lost 6, with 17 bases in between. Germline values: CDR1 SGHAT, CDR2 FQNNGV. This CDR3 has 16 amino acids. Together with a sample-barcoded 5' primer, a J-beta primer mix was included in a second PCR lasting 7 to 11 cycles. TCRdb used MiXCR to reprocess the 5' RACE reads, holding one entry per CDR3 protein. This sample carries about 900,000 distinct CDR3 sequences, about 44% of them seen once, and the ten largest clones take about an eighth. The chain couples TRBV11-2 to TRBJ2-3; D assignment may be TRBD1 or TRBD2 (5 bases each). Sequencing was carried out using blood. This TCR was recovered from a man in his thirties or forties in good health. The CDR3 sequence: CASSLGVGTLGDTQYF. CDR3 sequence (DNA): TGTGCCAGCAGCTTAGGCGTAGGGACGCTCGGCGATACGCAGTATTTT.